This T cell receptor (beta chain) comes out of a study of T-cell reconstitution after alpha-beta-depleted transplantation in children. Library preparation (for TCRbeta) was performed with unique molecular identifiers. In TCRdb, the PCR reads were re-called with MiXCR into one record per CDR3 protein. The repertoire includes roughly 610,000 distinct CDR3 sequences, roughly a tenth of them detected once, and 3.5% to 5% sits in the top ten. V was clipped by 4 bases and J by 1 base; unmatched bases: 5. Germline values: CDR1 SGHDN, CDR2 FVKESK. The CDR3 runs to 17 residues. The gene calls are TRBV14 and TRBJ2-7; 15 bases agree with TRBD2. The specimen was PBMCs from the stem cell graft donor, collected from the stem cell graft. This clonotype was sampled from a human donor who donated a stem cell graft to a child with acute myeloid leukemia. The CDR3 DNA sequence: TGTGCCAGCAGCCCCTGGACTAGCGGGAGGGCATCCTACGAGCAGTACTTC. Translation: CASSPWTSGRASYEQYF.